This T cell receptor beta chain was identified during a study of blood T cells in healthy people across ages. Notes on the study in general: Relative to aged donors, long-lived donors carried more naive CD4+ cells and displayed higher diversity. The recorded TCR beta diversity per million T cells decreased in a roughly linear manner with age.

J gave up 0 bases and V 8 bases, and 11 bases lay outside the gene matches. The CDR3 sequence is 16 residues long. Turning to this clonotype: Its antigen is as yet unknown.

Primed by a sample-barcoded 5' primer and a J-beta primer mix, a second PCR proceeded for about 7 to 12 cycles. TCRdb re-called the 5' RACE reads through MiXCR, storing one row per CDR3 protein. Counted here are 1.5 million to 2 million distinct CDR3 sequences, 30% to 40% occurring once; the ten biggest clones make up 23%. The genes are TRBV12-3 or TRBV12-4 and TRBJ2-3; the match to TRBD1 covers 7 bases. The sequence came from a human donor in good health. Input material: blood. The CDR3 DNA reads TGTGCCAGCGCCCGGGACAGCCTCATTAGCACAGATACGCAGTATTTT. Residues: CASARDSLISTDTQYF.